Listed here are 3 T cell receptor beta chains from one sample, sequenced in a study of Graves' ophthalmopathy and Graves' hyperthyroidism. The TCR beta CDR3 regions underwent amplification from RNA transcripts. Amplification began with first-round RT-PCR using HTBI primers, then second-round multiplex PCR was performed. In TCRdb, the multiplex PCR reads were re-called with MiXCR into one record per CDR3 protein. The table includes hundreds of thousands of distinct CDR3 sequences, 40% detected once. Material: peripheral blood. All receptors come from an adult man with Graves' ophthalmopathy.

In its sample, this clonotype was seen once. The DNA for the CDR3 is TGCAGCGTTGAAGTCCCCGGGACAGGGGCATATGGCTACACCTTC. It is translated as CSVEVPGTGAYGYTF. V usage is TRBV29-1 and J usage is TRBJ1-2; the match to TRBD1 covers 10 bases. Trimming at V came to 1 base and at J to 5 bases, leaving 7 bases not matched to a gene. CDR1 is SQVTM and CDR2 is ANQGSEA in the germline V gene. There are 15 residues in the CDR3.

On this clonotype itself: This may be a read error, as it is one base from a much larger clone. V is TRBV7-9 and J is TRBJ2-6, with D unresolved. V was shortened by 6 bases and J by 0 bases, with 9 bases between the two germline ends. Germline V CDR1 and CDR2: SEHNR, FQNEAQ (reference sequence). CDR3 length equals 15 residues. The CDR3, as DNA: TGTGCCAGCAGTGCCACAGACTCTGGGGCCAACGTCCTGACTTTC. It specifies CASSATDSGANVLTF.

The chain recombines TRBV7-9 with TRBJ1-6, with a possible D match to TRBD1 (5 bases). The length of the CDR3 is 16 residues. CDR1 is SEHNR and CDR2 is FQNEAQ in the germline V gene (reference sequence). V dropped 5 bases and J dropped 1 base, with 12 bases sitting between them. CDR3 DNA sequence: TGTGCCAGCAGCCGGACGAGGGGTTCCTATAATTCACCCCTCCACTTT. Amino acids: CASSRTRGSYNSPLHF.